This T cell receptor (beta chain) was sequenced for a study of response to subunit inactivated influenza vaccine. A single record per CDR3 protein comes from TCRdb applying MiXCR to the RT-PCR reads. The sample has over 650,000 distinct CDR3 sequences, around a sixth seen once. Trimming removed 5 bases from V and 3 bases from J, with 14 bases in between. Germline-derived CDR1 and CDR2 are LNHDA and SQIVND (reference sequence). The CDR3 runs 14 residues. This clonotype appeared a few times. As yet, its antigen is unknown. Study-level findings and limits: The authors proposed limited new T cell recruitment per seasonal influenza vaccination.

The clonotype originates from a man aged 50-59 years who received an inactivated influenza vaccine. The chain recombines TRBV19 with TRBJ2-7, with unresolved D. Sequences were derived from PBMCs from blood, sampled roughly 5 days after vaccination. The CDR3 DNA sequence: TGTGCCAGTAGTTACGGCAGAGGCAACTACGAGCAGTACTTC. Encoded protein: CASSYGRGNYEQYF.